This T cell receptor beta chain originates from a study of post-analysis software for immune sequencing data. Study summary: Patients with relapsing-remitting, secondary progressive and progressive-relapsing multiple sclerosis courses were all represented. Whole-study results and caveats: Under F measure analysis, samples from one preparation batch co-clustered strongly. Patients with multiple sclerosis recorded significantly lower normalized Chao1 diversity than controls, the study found. The five TRBV segments detected at higher frequency in patients than in controls included TRBV5-6, TRBV5-1 and TRBV20-1.

Presence of unique molecular identifiers characterized the TCR beta cDNA libraries. Each CDR3 protein is one row after TCRdb ran MiXCR on the PCR reads. The sample holds 740,000 or so distinct CDR3 sequences, about 57% seen once. CDR1 is ENHRY and CDR2 is SYGVKD in the germline V gene. V was shortened by 2 bases and J by 4 bases, with 11 bases between the two germline ends. This CDR3 is 14 amino acids long. As concerns this clonotype: Its antigen is currently unknown.

Sequences were obtained from blood. The receptor was derived from a girl aged 5-17 years with multiple sclerosis. The V call is TRBV10-3, the J call TRBJ1-2; unclear D gene. CDR3 sequence (DNA): TGTGCCATCAGTGAGAGAGGGTCCATCTATGGCTACACCTTC. Amino acid sequence: CAISERGSIYGYTF.